Following are 25 T cell receptor beta chains from one sample sequenced in a study of cytomegalovirus exposure and HLA in healthy donors. Primers included in the PCR were 60 Vbeta and 13 Jbeta primers. Data came from immunoSEQ multiplex PCR; TCRdb stores just in-frame clones and leaves some out. This repertoire shows just over 150,000 clones, under 85% found once; its top ten account for approximately 1.5%. The material sequenced was PBMCs. All receptors come from a woman in her twenties or thirties in good health and CMV-seronegative.

This clone was seen a handful of times. J is TRBJ1-5 and V is TRBV6-4; TRBD1 agrees at 9 bases. Germline V CDR1 and CDR2: MRHNA, SNTAGT. V was pared by 0 bases and J by 2 bases, with 11 bases of the junction left unmatched. The length of the CDR3 is 19 residues. The CDR3 nucleotides read TGTGCCAGCAGTGACTCTAACTTGCTGACAGGGGGGGGCAATCAGCCCCAGCATTTT. This translates into CASSDSNLLTGGGNQPQHF.

The V call is TRBV27, the J call TRBJ2-3; a possible D gene is TRBD2 (6 bases). The germline CDR1 and CDR2 sequences are MNHEY and SMNVEV (reference sequence). V dropped 4 bases and J dropped 6 bases, with 17 bases sitting between them. The CDR3 covers 15 residues. The CDR3 DNA reads as TGTGCCAGCAGTTCCTCCGACAAGGGGAGGGATACGCAGTATTTT. This encodes CASSSSDKGRDTQYF.

This sequence joins TRBV7-9 and TRBJ1-1, with 7 bases aligning to TRBD1. Germline assignment: CDR1 SEHNR and CDR2 FQNEAQ (reference sequence). The CDR3 covers 17 residues. Trimming removed 1 base from V and 0 bases from J; junction bases left unmatched: 8. CDR3 amino acids: CASSLVDDRAMNTEAFF. Written as DNA, the CDR3 is TGTGCCAGCAGCTTAGTAGATGACAGGGCGATGAACACTGAAGCTTTCTTT.

The rearrangement uses TRBV5-6 and TRBJ2-7, with unresolved D. The CDR3 runs 14 residues. CDR1 is SGHDT, CDR2 YYEEEE, per germline. The V gene lost 1 base and the J gene lost 3 bases, with 11 bases spanning the gap. The CDR3 reads CASSLSTGYYEQYF. The CDR3 nucleotides read TGTGCCAGCAGCTTGTCCACCGGGTACTACGAGCAGTACTTC.

The V gene is TRBV30, the J gene TRBJ1-4; D gene uncertain. Looked up from germline, CDR1 is GTSNPN and CDR2 is SVGIG (reference sequence). Trimming pared 3 bases from V and 5 bases from J, leaving 16 bases between. The CDR3 covers 15 residues. The CDR3 protein is CAWREGLTINEKLFF. CDR3 nucleotide sequence: TGTGCCTGGAGAGAGGGCTTGACGATAAATGAAAAACTGTTTTTT.

This chain joins TRBV6-5 and TRBJ1-5, with TRBD1 as a possible D gene (6 bases). CDR1 is MNHEY, CDR2 SVGAGI, per germline. Deletions cut 11 bases from V and 5 bases from J, with 16 bases between. There are 13 residues in the CDR3. The CDR3 DNA reads TGTGCCGCCTGCAGGGGAGAAGATCAGCCCCAGCATTTT. This translates into CAACRGEDQPQHF.

The chain couples TRBV7-3 to TRBJ1-4; D remains ambiguous. Trimming took off 1 base at V and 4 bases at J, with 7 bases between the two ends. This CDR3 has 14 amino acids. Germline CDR1 reads SGHTA; CDR2 reads FQGTGA. The CDR3 DNA follows: TGTGCCAGCAGCTTAAGAACAGATAATGAAAAACTGTTTTTT. This codes for CASSLRTDNEKLFF. Based on the CDR3 plus reference TRBV7-3 and TRBJ1-4, the full variable domain is GAGVSQTPSNKVTEKGKYVELRCDPISGHTALYWYRQSLGQGPEFLIYFQGTGAADDSGLPNDRFFAVRPEGSVSTLKIQRTERGDSAVYLCASSLRTDNEKLFFGSGTQLSVL.

The count of this clone is one. This sequence joins TRBV4-1 and TRBJ2-3, with a weak D call TRBD2 (6 bases). Germline CDR1 is MGHRA and CDR2 is YSYEKL. This CDR3 has 13 residues. V lost 0 bases and J lost 6, with 7 bases in between. CDR3 loop: CASSQEAGDTQYF. CDR3 coding DNA: TGCGCCAGCAGCCAAGAGGCGGGGGATACGCAGTATTTT.

The chain recombines TRBV19 with TRBJ2-5, with a possible D match to TRBD2 (6 bases). The germline V and J ends were trimmed by 3 bases and 5 bases, with 16 bases remaining between them. The CDR3 totals 15 residues. The V gene's germline CDR1 is LNHDA and CDR2 SQIVND (reference sequence). The DNA of the CDR3 is TGTGCCAGTAGTATCCGGGGGAGTAGAGGTGAGACCCAGTACTTC. Its protein product is CASSIRGSRGETQYF.

J is TRBJ1-5 and V is TRBV7-9; D ambiguous. V was shortened by 5 bases and J by 2 bases, with 10 bases between the two germline ends. CDR1 and CDR2 (germline): SEHNR, FQNEAQ (reference sequence). CDR3 size: 14 residues. The chain's CDR3 is CASSPLLGNQPQHF. The CDR3 DNA follows: TGTGCCAGCAGCCCCCTCCTTGGCAATCAGCCCCAGCATTTT.

This chain connects TRBV6-6 to TRBJ1-6; the D gene is possibly TRBD1 (5 bases). Looked up from germline, CDR1 is MNHNY and CDR2 is SVGAGI (reference sequence). The V end lost 8 bases, the J end lost 7 bases, and 12 bases lay between the germline ends. The CDR3 is 13 residues long. CDR3 sequence: CASGAGSNSPLHF. For the CDR3, the DNA is TGTGCCAGCGGGGCGGGGAGCAATTCACCCCTCCACTTT.

This chain links TRBV7-9 with TRBJ2-1; maybe TRBD2 (5 bases). The V end was cut by 5 bases, the J end by 0 bases, with 14 bases between. The CDR3 length is 16 residues. Germline CDR1 is SEHNR and CDR2 is FQNEAQ (reference sequence). In nucleotides, the CDR3 is TGTGCCAGCAGCCCGGTGGCGGGCCACTCCTACAATGAGCAGTTCTTC. Protein sequence: CASSPVAGHSYNEQFF.

The CDR3 DNA is TGTGCCAGCAGCCCCCGGGTTGGCACAGATACGCAGTATTTT. Its protein is CASSPRVGTDTQYF. The chain carries TRBV9 and TRBJ2-3, with D hard to call. The CDR3 consists of 14 residues. The V gene's germline CDR1 is SGDLS and CDR2 YYNGEE. V lost 4 bases to trimming and J lost 1 base, with 10 bases between them.

This clone came up a few times. This sequence joins TRBV4-1 and TRBJ2-7, with D possibly matching TRBD2 (6 bases). Germline lookup yields CDR1 MGHRA and CDR2 YSYEKL. The CDR3 is 15 residues long. The germline V and J ends were trimmed by 6 bases and 2 bases, with 17 bases remaining between them. CDR3 sequence: CASRTYYGSAYEQYF. CDR3 DNA sequence: TGCGCCAGCAGAACTTACTACGGGAGTGCCTACGAGCAGTACTTC.

The chain links TRBV5-1 to TRBJ2-3; 10 bases line up with TRBD1. Germline-derived CDR1 and CDR2 are SGHRS and YFSETQ. This CDR3 comprises 15 residues. V was pared by 7 bases and J by 5 bases, with 10 bases of the junction left unmatched. The CDR3 nucleotides read TGCGCCAGCTCCTCCGGGACAGGGGTTGGAGATACGCAGTATTTT. It yields the protein CASSSGTGVGDTQYF.

J is TRBJ1-1 and V is TRBV25-1; D is unresolved. The CDR3 runs 13 residues. Germline-derived CDR1 and CDR2 are MGHDK and SYGVNS. Trimming pared 8 bases from V and 3 bases from J, leaving 13 bases between. CDR3 sequence (DNA): TGTGCCAGCGCCCGGTCCTTATACACTGAAGCTTTCTTT. Protein sequence: CASARSLYTEAFF.

The V and J genes are TRBV6-6 and TRBJ1-1, with 7 bases fitting TRBD1. This CDR3 contains 14 residues. V shed 0 bases and J 5 bases; nucleotides not matched to a gene: 3. The V gene's germline CDR1 is MNHNY and CDR2 SVGAGI (reference sequence). CDR3 nucleotides: TGTGCCAGCAGTTACTCGACAGGGAGTACTGAAGCTTTCTTT. This gives the protein CASSYSTGSTEAFF.

This chain connects TRBV28 to TRBJ1-2, with TRBD1 matching over 9 bases. The CDR3 has 15 residues. Germline V gene lookup returns CDR1 MDHEN and CDR2 SYDVKM. V lost 6 bases and J lost 4; bases outside the gene matches: 9. For the CDR3, the DNA is TGTGCCAGCAGGTGGGACAGGGTGCCTCTCTATGGCTACACCTTC. Protein: CASRWDRVPLYGYTF.

In DNA, the CDR3 is TGCGCCAGCAGGCGGACTCCACAAGGGGAGACCCAGTACTTC. It is translated as CASRRTPQGETQYF. The chain joins TRBV5-1 to TRBJ2-5; possible D gene TRBD2, 5 bases. The germline V gene encodes CDR1 SGHRS and CDR2 YFSETQ. The ends were cut back, 5 bases at V and 5 bases at J, with 16 bases in the middle. The CDR3 loop spans 14 amino acids. Full variable domain (outside the CDR3, taken from reference TRBV5-1 and TRBJ2-5): KAGVTQTPRYLIKTRGQQVTLSCSPISGHRSVSWYQQTPGQGLQFLFEYFSETQRNKGNFPGRFSGRQFSNSRSEMNVSTLELGDSALYLCASRRTPQGETQYFGPGTRLLVL.

This chain connects TRBV19 to TRBJ2-7, with D perhaps TRBD2 (6 bases). Trimming pared 5 bases from V and 2 bases from J, leaving 13 bases between. This CDR3 region has 14 residues. Germline V gene sequence: CDR1 LNHDA, CDR2 SQIVND (reference sequence). The CDR3 region is CASSLAGPTYEQYF. The CDR3 DNA reads as TGTGCCAGTAGTCTTGCGGGACCGACCTACGAGCAGTACTTC.

There are a few counts of this clone. The chain is built from TRBV18 and TRBJ1-3; the match to TRBD1 covers 7 bases. CDR3 length: 17 amino acids. After removal of 0 bases from V and 1 base from J, the junction contained 6 bases not matched to a gene. Looked up from germline, CDR1 is KGHSH and CDR2 is LQKENI. This CDR3 is CASSPPQAGGSGNTIYF. The CDR3 region has the DNA TGTGCCAGCTCACCACCCCAAGCAGGGGGTTCTGGAAACACCATATATTTT.

The V call is TRBV5-5, the J call TRBJ1-1, with D possibly being TRBD1 (5 bases). Trimming pared 4 bases from V and 5 bases from J, leaving 18 bases between. The CDR3 is made up of 15 amino acids. Germline values: CDR1 SGHKS, CDR2 YYEKEE (reference sequence). Here the CDR3 reads CASSKVQDGWTEAFF. The CDR3 DNA sequence: TGTGCCAGCAGCAAGGTACAGGACGGATGGACTGAAGCTTTCTTT. The complete variable domain, with remaining parts taken from reference TRBV5-5 and TRBJ1-1, reads DAGVTQSPTHLIKTRGQQVTLRCSPISGHKSVSWYQQVLGQGPQFIFQYYEKEERGRGNFPDRFSARQFPNYSSELNVNALLLGDSALYLCASSKVQDGWTEAFFGQGTRLTVV.

V and J are TRBV7-9 and TRBJ1-1, with 10 positions matching TRBD1. Unmatched junction bases numbered 2, after V lost 6 bases and J lost 4 bases. The V gene's germline CDR1 is SEHNR and CDR2 FQNEAQ (reference sequence). This CDR3 has 13 residues. CDR3 loop: CASRGQGSTEAFF. The DNA for the CDR3 is TGTGCCAGCAGGGGACAGGGGAGCACTGAAGCTTTCTTT.

The V call is TRBV7-9, the J call TRBJ1-4; 7 bases fit TRBD1. This CDR3 spans 15 amino acids. The germline CDR1 and CDR2 sequences are SEHNR and FQNEAQ (reference sequence). J was trimmed by 7 bases and V by 5 bases; bases with no gene match: 10. CDR3 sequence (DNA): TGTGCCAGCAGCCCGGTGACAGGGATTAGTGAAAAACTGTTTTTT. Residues: CASSPVTGISEKLFF. The full variable domain, rest sourced from reference TRBV7-9 and TRBJ1-4, is DTGVSQNPRHKITKRGQNVTFRCDPISEHNRLYWYRQTLGQGPEFLTYFQNEAQLEKSRLLSDRFSAERPKGSFSTLEIQRTEQGDSAMYLCASSPVTGISEKLFFGSGTQLSVL.

The CDR3, as DNA: TGTGCCAGCTCCAGGGACACAGATACGCAGTATTTT. Translated, it gives CASSRDTDTQYF. The rearrangement links TRBV19 to TRBJ2-3, with a tentative D call TRBD1 (5 bases). The CDR3 is made up of 12 amino acids. Germline V gene sequence: CDR1 LNHDA, CDR2 SQIVND (reference sequence). V lost 9 bases and J 2 bases, leaving 9 bases between the germline ends.